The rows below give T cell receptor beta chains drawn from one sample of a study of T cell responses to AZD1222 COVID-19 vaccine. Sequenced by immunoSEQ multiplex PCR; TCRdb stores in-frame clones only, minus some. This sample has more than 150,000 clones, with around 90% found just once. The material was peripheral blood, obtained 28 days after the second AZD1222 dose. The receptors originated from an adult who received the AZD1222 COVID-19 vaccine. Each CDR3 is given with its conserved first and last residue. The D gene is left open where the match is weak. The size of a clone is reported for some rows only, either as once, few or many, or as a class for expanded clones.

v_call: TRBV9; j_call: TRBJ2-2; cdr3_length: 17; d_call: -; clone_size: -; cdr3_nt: TGTGCCAGCAGCGTAGCTGGGGACTTTAGCGACACCGGGGAGCTGTTTTTT; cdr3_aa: CASSVAGDFSDTGELFF
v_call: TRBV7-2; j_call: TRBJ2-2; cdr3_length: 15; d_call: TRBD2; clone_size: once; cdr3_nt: TGTGCCAGCAGCCCGAGGCTAGCGGGAACCGGGGAGCTGTTTTTT; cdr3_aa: CASSPRLAGTGELFF
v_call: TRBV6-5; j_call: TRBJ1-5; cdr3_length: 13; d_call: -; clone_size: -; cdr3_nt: TGTGCCAGCAGTTACAACAGGGAAGAGCCCCAGCATTTT; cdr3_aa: CASSYNREEPQHF
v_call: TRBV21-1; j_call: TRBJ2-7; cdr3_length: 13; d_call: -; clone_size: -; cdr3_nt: TGTGCCATCCCAACAGGGGACTCCTACGAGCAGTACTTC; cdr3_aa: CAIPTGDSYEQYF
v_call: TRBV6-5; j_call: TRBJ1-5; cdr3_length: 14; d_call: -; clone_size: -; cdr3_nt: TGTGCCAGCAGTTACTCGGAGGGGGGGCGGCCCCAGCATTTT; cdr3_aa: CASSYSEGGRPQHF
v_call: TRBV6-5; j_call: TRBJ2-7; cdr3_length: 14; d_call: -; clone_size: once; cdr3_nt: TGTGCCAGCAGTTACGAACGGGGGTCCTACGAGCAGTACTTC; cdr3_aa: CASSYERGSYEQYF
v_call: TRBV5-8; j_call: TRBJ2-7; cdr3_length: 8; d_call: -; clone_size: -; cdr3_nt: TGTGCCATGCAGGGTCGGGACTTC; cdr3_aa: CAMQGRDF
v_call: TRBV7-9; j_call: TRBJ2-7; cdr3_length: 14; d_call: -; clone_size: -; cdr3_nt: TGTGCCAGCAGCTCCCGGCAGGGGAAGTACGAGCAGTACTTC; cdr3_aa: CASSSRQGKYEQYF
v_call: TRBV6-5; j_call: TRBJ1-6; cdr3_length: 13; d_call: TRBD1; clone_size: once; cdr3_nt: TGTGCCAGCCGAGACAGGGCGAGTACACCCCTCCACTTT; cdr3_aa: CASRDRASTPLHF
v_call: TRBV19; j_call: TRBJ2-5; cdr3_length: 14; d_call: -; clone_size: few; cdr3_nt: TGTGCCAGTAGTATAGCGGGGGTCCAAGAGACCCAGTACTTC; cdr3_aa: CASSIAGVQETQYF